The rows below give T cell receptor beta chains drawn from one sample of a study of Graves' ophthalmopathy and Graves' hyperthyroidism. From the multiplex PCR reads, TCRdb called clonotypes with MiXCR, one entry per CDR3 protein. The profile shows 660,000 or so distinct CDR3 sequences, roughly 39% of them singletons. The sample comprised peripheral blood. Source of these receptors: an adult man with Graves' ophthalmopathy. Both conserved end residues are part of each CDR3. The D gene is left open where the match is weak. Not all rows give a size; the values are once, few, many and, for expanded clones, a class.

v_gene	d_gene	j_gene	abundance	CDR3nt	CDR3aa
TRBV4-1	TRBD1	TRBJ1-6	many	TGCGCCAGCAGCCAAGGACAGGGTCTCTCCTATAATTCACCCCTCCACTTT	CASSQGQGLSYNSPLHF
TRBV7-6	NA	TRBJ1-5	many	TGTGCCAGCAGCTTAGAGCCGGGTCAGCCCCAGCATTTT	CASSLEPGQPQHF
TRBV10-3	TRBD2	TRBJ2-2	once	TGTGCCATCAGCCCGCGGGGGGTTTCCGCGAACATCGGGGAGCTGTTTTTT	CAISPRGVSANIGELFF
TRBV10-3	NA	TRBJ1-5	many	TGTGCCATCAGTGCGGAGATCAATCAGCCCCAGCATTTT	CAISAEINQPQHF
TRBV7-3	NA	TRBJ1-1	many	TGTGCCAGCAGCTTAATGGAGAACACTGAAGCTTTCTTT	CASSLMENTEAFF
TRBV5-1	NA	TRBJ2-7	NA	TGCGCCAGCAGATTCACAGGTTTCTCCGAGCAGTACTTC	CASRFTGFSEQYF
TRBV9	NA	TRBJ1-4	many	TGTGCCAGCAGCGAGGGAATCCAGGGGAATTATGAAAAACTGTTTTTT	CASSEGIQGNYEKLFF
TRBV10-3	TRBD2	TRBJ2-7	NA	TGTGCCATCAGTGGGACTAGCGGGGGAGCCTACGAGCAGTACTTC	CAISGTSGGAYEQYF
TRBV20-1	NA	TRBJ1-1	many	TGCAGTGCTAGAGTCCCAGGATCTGAAGCTTTCTTT	CSARVPGSEAFF
TRBV29-1	TRBD1	TRBJ1-1	NA	TGCAGCGTCGATTGGGACAGGGGCACTGAAGCTTTCTTT	CSVDWDRGTEAFF
TRBV19	NA	TRBJ1-4	many	TGTGCCAGTAGTATAGCCAGCTTTGAAAAACTGTTTTTT	CASSIASFEKLFF
TRBV10-3	NA	TRBJ1-5	many	TGTGCCATCAGTGAGTCAAGGGGTAGGGGACAGCCCCAGCATTTT	CAISESRGRGQPQHF
TRBV3-1	NA	TRBJ2-7	NA	TGTGCCAGCAGCCGTCGTGATACCTACGAGCAGTACTTC	CASSRRDTYEQYF
TRBV24-1	TRBD1	TRBJ2-2	many	TGTGCCACCAGTGATTTTATGACAGGGGTGAACACCGGGGAGCTGTTTTTT	CATSDFMTGVNTGELFF
TRBV7-6	NA	TRBJ1-5	many	TGTGCCAGCAGCTTAACCCAGGGTCAGCCCCAGCATTTT	CASSLTQGQPQHF
TRBV15	NA	TRBJ2-5	NA	TGTGCCACCAGCAGAGGGGGGGCCCCTGGGGATCAGTACTTC	CATSRGGAPGDQYF
TRBV5-1	NA	TRBJ1-2	once	TGCGCCAGCAGCTTTAGCCTGAGAGGGCACTTGAACTATGGCTACACCTTC	CASSFSLRGHLNYGYTF
TRBV6-2/TRBV6-3	NA	TRBJ1-1	once	TGTGCCAGCGTTGCGGTGGCCAGTAAGAACACTGAAGCTTTCTTT	CASVAVASKNTEAFF
TRBV5-6	TRBD2	TRBJ2-1	NA	TGTGCCAGCAGCTCGTTTCCCAGCGGGGGCTTCTACAATGAGCAGTTCTTC	CASSSFPSGGFYNEQFF
TRBV19	NA	TRBJ2-5	many	TGTGCCAGTAGTAGCAGGGGAAGAGAGACCCAGTACTTC	CASSSRGRETQYF
TRBV29-1	NA	TRBJ1-6	NA	TGCAGTGCTAGAGATCTAGCGGGAGGGCACGGTTCACCCCTCCACTTT	CSARDLAGGHGSPLHF
TRBV4-1	NA	TRBJ2-5	few	TGCGCCAGCAGCCATCCCCCTGTTTTTAGCGTAGGGGGGGAGACCCAGTACTTC	CASSHPPVFSVGGETQYF